The 11 T cell receptor beta chains given below trace back to one sample, sequenced in a study of blood T cell repertoires in COVID-19. Repertoires were generated with immunoSEQ multiplex PCR, while TCRdb's copy carries only in-frame clones and drops some. This table has more than 200,000 clones, about nine tenths appearing once. Sequenced: peripheral blood. Receptor source: a man in his forties or fifties with acute or convalescent COVID-19.

This chain connects TRBV6-5 to TRBJ1-2, with a tentative D call TRBD1 (5 bases). Trimming took off 2 bases at V and 4 bases at J, with 11 bases between the two ends. The CDR3 is 14 residues long. Germline loops: CDR1 MNHEY, CDR2 SVGAGI. The CDR3 DNA reads TGTGCCAGCAGTTACCTTAGAGACAGCTATGGCTACACCTTC. It translates to CASSYLRDSYGYTF.

The chain carries TRBV5-6 and TRBJ1-5; weak D call: TRBD1 (6 bases). The CDR3 loop spans 16 amino acids. V lost 3 bases to trimming and J lost 1 base, with 14 bases between them. The V gene's germline CDR1 is SGHDT and CDR2 YYEEEE. CDR3 amino acids: CASSWAGQNSNQPQHF. For the CDR3, the DNA is TGTGCCAGCAGCTGGGCCGGACAGAACAGCAATCAGCCCCAGCATTTT.

The chain combines TRBV30 with TRBJ1-3; possible D gene TRBD1, 6 bases. CDR3 length equals 13 residues. From germline, CDR1 is GTSNPN and CDR2 SVGIG (reference sequence). Trimming removed 3 bases from V and 4 bases from J, with 10 bases in between. The CDR3 here is CAWRRGTGNTIYF. CDR3 nucleotide sequence: TGTGCCTGGAGGAGGGGGACGGGAAACACCATATATTTT.

The genes are TRBV5-1 and TRBJ1-3; D may be TRBD1 (5 bases). Germline CDR1 reads SGHRS; CDR2 reads YFSETQ. The CDR3 extends over 15 amino acids. V was cut by 2 bases and J by 0 bases, with 9 bases left in between. CDR3 loop: CASSLETVSGNTIYF. CDR3 DNA sequence: TGCGCCAGCAGCTTAGAGACAGTCTCTGGAAACACCATATATTTT.

J is TRBJ2-1 and V is TRBV5-1; TRBD2 matches at 9 bases. Germline assignment: CDR1 SGHRS and CDR2 YFSETQ. The length of the CDR3 is 15 residues. The junction had 9 bases not matched to a gene; V was cut back by 3 bases and J by 8 bases. The CDR3 is CASSSGGGATYEQFF. The CDR3 nucleotides are TGCGCCAGCAGCTCGGGCGGGGGGGCTACATATGAGCAGTTCTTC.

V usage is TRBV6-1 and J usage is TRBJ1-2; 7 bases agree with TRBD1. Germline V gives CDR1 MNHNS, CDR2 SASEGT. J was trimmed by 6 bases and V by 3 bases; bases with no gene match: 7. The CDR3 consists of 14 residues. The DNA of the CDR3 is TGTGCCAGCAGTGAGCGACAGGGATTGGATGGCTACACCTTC. This codes for CASSERQGLDGYTF.

This clone was recorded only once. This chain connects TRBV10-1 to TRBJ2-7, with TRBD1 matching over 7 bases. V shed 4 bases, J shed 2 bases, and the junction held 5 bases outside the gene matches. The CDR3 totals 14 residues. Germline V gene lookup returns CDR1 WNHNN and CDR2 SYGVQD (reference sequence). The CDR3 sequence: CASSGGGPPYEQYF. The CDR3 DNA is TGCGCCAGCAGTGGAGGGGGCCCCCCCTACGAGCAGTACTTC.

The chain carries TRBV6-2 or TRBV6-3 and TRBJ2-5; 10 bases line up with TRBD2. CDR1 is MNHEY, CDR2 SVGEGT, per germline. The CDR3 consists of 15 residues. The ends lost 4 bases at V and 5 bases at J; junction bases unmatched: 7. The chain's CDR3 is CASSLSSGGKETQYF. CDR3 DNA: TGTGCCAGCAGTTTAAGTAGCGGGGGGAAGGAGACCCAGTACTTC.

The rearrangement joins TRBV9 to TRBJ1-1; 9 nucleotides agree with TRBD1. CDR1 is SGDLS, CDR2 YYNGEE, per germline. After removal of 0 bases from V and 9 bases from J, the junction contained 6 bases not matched to a gene. This CDR3 region has 14 residues. The CDR3 nucleotides read TGTGCCAGCAGCGTAGGGGACAGGGCCATCAAAGCTTTCTTT. Its translation: CASSVGDRAIKAFF.

V usage is TRBV11-1 and J usage is TRBJ1-4; TRBD1 might be the D (6 bases). V was shortened by 5 bases and J by 12 bases, with 16 bases between the two germline ends. CDR1 SGHAT and CDR2 FQDESV come from the germline V gene (reference sequence). The CDR3 totals 13 residues. CDR3 residues: CASSQDPEGELFF. DNA of the CDR3: TGTGCCAGCAGCCAGGACCCAGAGGGGGAACTGTTTTTT.

The J gene is TRBJ1-4, the V gene TRBV2, with D uncertain. Trimming pared 8 bases from V and 2 bases from J, leaving 12 bases between. The CDR3 contains 14 residues. Germline lookup yields CDR1 SNHLY and CDR2 FYNNEI. CDR3: CASRFVGTNEKLFF. DNA for the CDR3: TGTGCCAGCCGCTTCGTCGGTACTAATGAAAAACTGTTTTTT. Full variable domain (rest looked up from reference TRBV2 and TRBJ1-4): EPEVTQTPSHQVTQMGQEVILRCVPISNHLYFYWYRQILGQKVEFLVSFYNNEISEKSEIFDDQFSVERPDGSNFTLKIRSTKLEDSAMYFCASRFVGTNEKLFFGSGTQLSVL.